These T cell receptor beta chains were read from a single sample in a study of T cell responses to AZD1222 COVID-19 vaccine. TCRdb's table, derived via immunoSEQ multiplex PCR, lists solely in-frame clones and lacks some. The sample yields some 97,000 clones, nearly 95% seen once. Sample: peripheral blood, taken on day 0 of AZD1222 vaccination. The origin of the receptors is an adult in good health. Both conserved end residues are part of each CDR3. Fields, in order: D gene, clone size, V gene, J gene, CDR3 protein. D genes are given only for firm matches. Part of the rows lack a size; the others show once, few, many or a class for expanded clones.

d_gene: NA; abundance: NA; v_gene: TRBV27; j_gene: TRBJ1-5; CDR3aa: CASSPRGFGQPQHF
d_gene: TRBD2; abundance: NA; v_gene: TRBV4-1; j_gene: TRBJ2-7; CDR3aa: CARNGLAVNTPPLYEQYF
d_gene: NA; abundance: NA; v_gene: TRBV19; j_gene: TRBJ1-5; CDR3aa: CASTTGSGNQPQHF
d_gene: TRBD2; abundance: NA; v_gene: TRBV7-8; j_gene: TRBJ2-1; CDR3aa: CASSFLAGNNEQFF
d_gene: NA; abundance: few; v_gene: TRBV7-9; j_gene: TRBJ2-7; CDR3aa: CASSPHGDYEQYF
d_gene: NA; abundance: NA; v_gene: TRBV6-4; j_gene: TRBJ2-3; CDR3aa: CASSALASTDTQYF
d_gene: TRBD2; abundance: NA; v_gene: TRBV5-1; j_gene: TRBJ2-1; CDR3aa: CASSLEREYNEQFF
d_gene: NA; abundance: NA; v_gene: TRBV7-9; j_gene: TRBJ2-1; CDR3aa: CASSLSGVYNEQFF
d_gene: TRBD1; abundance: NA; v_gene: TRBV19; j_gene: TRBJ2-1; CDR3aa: CASSLRDRGRGAAQFF
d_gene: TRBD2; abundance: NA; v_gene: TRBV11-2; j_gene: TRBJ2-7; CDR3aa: CASSLGRGSPYEQYF
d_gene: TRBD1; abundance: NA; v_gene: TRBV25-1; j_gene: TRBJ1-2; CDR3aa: CASSASTGDHYGYTF
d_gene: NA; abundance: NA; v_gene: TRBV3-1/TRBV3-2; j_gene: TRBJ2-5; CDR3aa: CASSQRASRGTQYF
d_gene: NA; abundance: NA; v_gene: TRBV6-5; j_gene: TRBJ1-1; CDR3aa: CASSLQPVGTEAFF
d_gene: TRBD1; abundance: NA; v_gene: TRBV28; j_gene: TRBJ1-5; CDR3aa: CASSLFGTGGTGQPQHF
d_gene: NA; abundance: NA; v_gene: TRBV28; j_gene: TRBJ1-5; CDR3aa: CASSYQGAQHF
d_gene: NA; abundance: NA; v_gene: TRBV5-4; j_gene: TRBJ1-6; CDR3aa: CASSSPTNGNSPLHF
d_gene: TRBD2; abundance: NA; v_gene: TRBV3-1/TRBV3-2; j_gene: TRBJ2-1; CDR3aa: CASSQYGTSGRRYNEQFF
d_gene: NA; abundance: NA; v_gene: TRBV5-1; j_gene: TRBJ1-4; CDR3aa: CASSLAEAGREKLFF
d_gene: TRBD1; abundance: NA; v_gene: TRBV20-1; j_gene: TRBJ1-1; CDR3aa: CSASEGRQGAFF
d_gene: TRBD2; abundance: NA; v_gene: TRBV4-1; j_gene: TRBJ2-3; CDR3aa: CASSGGAGGDADTQYF
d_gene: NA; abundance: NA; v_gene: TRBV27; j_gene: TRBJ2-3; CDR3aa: CASSLNGWSTDTQYF
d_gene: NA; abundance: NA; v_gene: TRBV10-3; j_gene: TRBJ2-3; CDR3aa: CAIKTDTVDTQYF
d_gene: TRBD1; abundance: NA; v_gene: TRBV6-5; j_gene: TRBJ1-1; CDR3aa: CASSLTGGNTEAFF
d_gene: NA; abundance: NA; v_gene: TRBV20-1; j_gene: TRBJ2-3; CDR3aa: CSASRGDTQYF
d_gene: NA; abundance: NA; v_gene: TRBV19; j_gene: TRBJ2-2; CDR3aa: CATKGTTETGELFF
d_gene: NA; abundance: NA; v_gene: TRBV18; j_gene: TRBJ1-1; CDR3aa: CASSPGDQTEAFF
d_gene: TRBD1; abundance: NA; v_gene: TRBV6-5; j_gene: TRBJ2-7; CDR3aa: CASSYSPGQGYEQYF
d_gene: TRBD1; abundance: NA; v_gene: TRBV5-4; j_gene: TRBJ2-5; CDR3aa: CASSLSAGGEGETQYF
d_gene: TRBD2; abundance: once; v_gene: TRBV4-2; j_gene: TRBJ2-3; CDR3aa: CASSQGTSGRRSSDTQYF
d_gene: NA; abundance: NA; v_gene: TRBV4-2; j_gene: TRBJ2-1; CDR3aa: CASSQGFRGLPYEQFF
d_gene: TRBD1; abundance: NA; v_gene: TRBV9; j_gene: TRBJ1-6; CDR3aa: CASSPGQGSSPLHF